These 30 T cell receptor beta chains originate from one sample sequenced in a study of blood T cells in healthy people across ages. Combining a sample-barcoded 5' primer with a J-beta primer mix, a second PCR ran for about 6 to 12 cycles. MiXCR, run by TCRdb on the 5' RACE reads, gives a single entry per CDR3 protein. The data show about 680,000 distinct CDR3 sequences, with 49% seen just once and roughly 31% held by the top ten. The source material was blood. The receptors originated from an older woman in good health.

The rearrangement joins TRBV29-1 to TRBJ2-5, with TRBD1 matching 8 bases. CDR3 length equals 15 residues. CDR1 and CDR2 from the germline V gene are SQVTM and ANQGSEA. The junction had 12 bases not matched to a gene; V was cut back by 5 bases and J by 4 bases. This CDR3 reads CSVQWGQATGETQYF. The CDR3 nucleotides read TGCAGCGTTCAGTGGGGACAGGCGACAGGAGAGACCCAGTACTTC.

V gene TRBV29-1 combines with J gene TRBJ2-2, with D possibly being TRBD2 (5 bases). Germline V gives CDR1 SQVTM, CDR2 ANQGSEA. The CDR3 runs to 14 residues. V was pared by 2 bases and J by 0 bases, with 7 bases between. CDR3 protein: CSVETRSNTGELFF. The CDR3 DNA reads TGCAGCGTTGAAACTAGATCGAACACCGGGGAGCTGTTTTTT.

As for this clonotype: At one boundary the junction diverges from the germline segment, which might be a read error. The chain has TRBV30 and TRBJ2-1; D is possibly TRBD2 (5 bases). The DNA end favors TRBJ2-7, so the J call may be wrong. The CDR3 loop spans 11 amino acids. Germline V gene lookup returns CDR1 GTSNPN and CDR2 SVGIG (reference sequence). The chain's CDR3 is CAGSLNYEQYF. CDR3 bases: TGTGCCGGGAGTTTAAACTACGAGCAGTACTTC.

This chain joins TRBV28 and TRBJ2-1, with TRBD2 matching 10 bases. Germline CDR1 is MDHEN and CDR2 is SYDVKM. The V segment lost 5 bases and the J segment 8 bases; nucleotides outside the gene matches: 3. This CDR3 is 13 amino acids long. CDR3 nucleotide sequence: TGTGCCAGCAGTCTAGCGGGAGCCGATGAGCAGTTCTTC. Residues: CASSLAGADEQFF.

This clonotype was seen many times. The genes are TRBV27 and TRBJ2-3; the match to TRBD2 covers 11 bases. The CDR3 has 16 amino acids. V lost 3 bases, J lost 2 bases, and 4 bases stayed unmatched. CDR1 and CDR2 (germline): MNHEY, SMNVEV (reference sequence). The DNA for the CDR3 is TGTGCCAGCAGTTTCTTAGCGGGAGGGTACACAGATACGCAGTATTTT. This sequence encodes CASSFLAGGYTDTQYF.

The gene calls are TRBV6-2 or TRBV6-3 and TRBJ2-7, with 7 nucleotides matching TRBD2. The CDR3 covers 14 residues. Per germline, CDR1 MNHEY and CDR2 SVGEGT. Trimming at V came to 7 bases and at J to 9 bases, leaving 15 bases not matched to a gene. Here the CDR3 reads CASTESGGRRLQYF. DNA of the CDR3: TGTGCCAGCACGGAGTCGGGCGGGAGAAGGTTGCAGTACTTC.

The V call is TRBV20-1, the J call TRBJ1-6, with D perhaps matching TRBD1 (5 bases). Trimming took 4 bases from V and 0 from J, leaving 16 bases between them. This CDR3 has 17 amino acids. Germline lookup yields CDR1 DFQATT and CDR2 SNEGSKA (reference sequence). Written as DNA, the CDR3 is TGCAGTGCTACTGACAGCTCACCCAGCTCCTATAATTCACCCCTCCACTTT. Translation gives CSATDSSPSSYNSPLHF.

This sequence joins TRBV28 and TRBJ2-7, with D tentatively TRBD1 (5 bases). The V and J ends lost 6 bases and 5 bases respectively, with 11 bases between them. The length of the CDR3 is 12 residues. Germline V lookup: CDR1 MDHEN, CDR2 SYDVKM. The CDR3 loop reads CASRADRDEQYF. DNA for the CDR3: TGTGCCAGCAGGGCAGACAGAGACGAGCAGTACTTC.

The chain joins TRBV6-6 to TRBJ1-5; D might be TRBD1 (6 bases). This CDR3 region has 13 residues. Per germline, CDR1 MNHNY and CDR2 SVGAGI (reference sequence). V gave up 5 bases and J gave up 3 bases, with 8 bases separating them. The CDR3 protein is CASSGQINQPQHF. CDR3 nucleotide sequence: TGTGCCAGCAGTGGACAGATCAATCAGCCCCAGCATTTT.

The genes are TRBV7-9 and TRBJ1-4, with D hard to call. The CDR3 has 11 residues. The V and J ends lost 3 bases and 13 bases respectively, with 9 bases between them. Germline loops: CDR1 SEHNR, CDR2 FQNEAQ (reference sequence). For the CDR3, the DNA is TGTGCCAGCAGCTTCGGAGGAAGACTGTTTTTT. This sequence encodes CASSFGGRLFF.

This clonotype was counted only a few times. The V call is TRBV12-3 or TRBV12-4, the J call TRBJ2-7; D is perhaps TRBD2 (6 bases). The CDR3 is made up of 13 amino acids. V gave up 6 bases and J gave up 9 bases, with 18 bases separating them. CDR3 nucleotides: TGTGCCAGCAGAGCTAGCGAGGTGCTGGGGCAGTACTTC. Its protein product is CASRASEVLGQYF.

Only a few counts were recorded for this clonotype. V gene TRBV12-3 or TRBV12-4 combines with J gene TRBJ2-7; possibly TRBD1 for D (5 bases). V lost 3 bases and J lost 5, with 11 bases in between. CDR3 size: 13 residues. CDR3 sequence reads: CASSFQGGHEQYF. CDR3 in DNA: TGTGCCAGCAGTTTCCAGGGTGGCCACGAGCAGTACTTC.

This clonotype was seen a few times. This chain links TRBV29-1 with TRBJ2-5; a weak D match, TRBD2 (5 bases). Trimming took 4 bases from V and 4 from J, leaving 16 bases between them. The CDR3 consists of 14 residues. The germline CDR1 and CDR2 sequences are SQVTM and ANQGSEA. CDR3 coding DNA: TGCAGCGTTGGTCGGGGTGGTCTTGGAGAGACCCAGTACTTC. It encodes CSVGRGGLGETQYF.

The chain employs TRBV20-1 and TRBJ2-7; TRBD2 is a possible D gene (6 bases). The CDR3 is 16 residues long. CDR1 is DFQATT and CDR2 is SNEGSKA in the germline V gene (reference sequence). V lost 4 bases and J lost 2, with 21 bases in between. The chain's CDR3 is CSAMPIGRRWAYEQYF. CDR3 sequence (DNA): TGCAGTGCTATGCCTATAGGGAGGCGGTGGGCCTACGAGCAGTACTTC.

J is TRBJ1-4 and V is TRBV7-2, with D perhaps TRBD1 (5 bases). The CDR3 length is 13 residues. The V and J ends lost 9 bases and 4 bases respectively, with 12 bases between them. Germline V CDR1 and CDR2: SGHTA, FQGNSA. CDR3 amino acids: CASPGPSNEKLFF. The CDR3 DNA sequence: TGTGCCAGTCCGGGACCGAGTAATGAAAAACTGTTTTTT.

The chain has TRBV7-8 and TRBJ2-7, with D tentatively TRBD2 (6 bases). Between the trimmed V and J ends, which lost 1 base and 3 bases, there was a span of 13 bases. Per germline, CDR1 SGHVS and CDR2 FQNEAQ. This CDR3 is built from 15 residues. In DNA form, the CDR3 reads TGTGCCAGCAGCTTAGGTGTCGGGAGTCTCTACGAGCAGTACTTC. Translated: CASSLGVGSLYEQYF.

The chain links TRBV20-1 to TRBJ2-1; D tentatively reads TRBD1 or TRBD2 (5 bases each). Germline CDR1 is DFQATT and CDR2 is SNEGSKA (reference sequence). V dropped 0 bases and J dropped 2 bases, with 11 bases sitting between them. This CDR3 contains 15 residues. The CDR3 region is CSARDSGTAYNEQFF. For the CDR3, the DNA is TGCAGTGCTAGAGATTCCGGGACGGCCTACAATGAGCAGTTCTTC.

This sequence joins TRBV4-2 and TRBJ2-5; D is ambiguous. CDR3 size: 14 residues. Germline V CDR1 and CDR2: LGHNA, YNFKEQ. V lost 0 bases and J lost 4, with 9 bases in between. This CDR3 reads CASSQDPVGETQYF. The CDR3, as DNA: TGTGCCAGCAGCCAAGATCCTGTAGGAGAGACCCAGTACTTC.

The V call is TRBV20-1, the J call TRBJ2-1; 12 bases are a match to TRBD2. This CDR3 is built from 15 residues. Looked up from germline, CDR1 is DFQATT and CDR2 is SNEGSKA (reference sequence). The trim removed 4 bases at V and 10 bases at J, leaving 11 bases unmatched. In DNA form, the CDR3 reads TGCAGTGCTATATCCCCAAAGACTAGCGGGAGAGAGCAGTTCTTC. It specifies CSAISPKTSGREQFF.

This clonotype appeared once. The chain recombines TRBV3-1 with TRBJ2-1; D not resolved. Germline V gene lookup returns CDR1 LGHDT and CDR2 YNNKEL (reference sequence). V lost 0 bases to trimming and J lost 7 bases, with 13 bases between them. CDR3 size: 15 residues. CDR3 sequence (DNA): TGTGCCAGCAGCCAAGAAGGCCTGGGCCAGAATGAGCAGTTCTTC. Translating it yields CASSQEGLGQNEQFF.

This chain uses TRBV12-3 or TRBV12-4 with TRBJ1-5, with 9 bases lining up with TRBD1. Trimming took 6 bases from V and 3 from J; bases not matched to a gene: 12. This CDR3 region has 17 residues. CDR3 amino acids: CASSIGTGSIPNQPQHF. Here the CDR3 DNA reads TGTGCCAGCAGCATAGGGACAGGGAGTATTCCCAATCAGCCCCAGCATTTT.

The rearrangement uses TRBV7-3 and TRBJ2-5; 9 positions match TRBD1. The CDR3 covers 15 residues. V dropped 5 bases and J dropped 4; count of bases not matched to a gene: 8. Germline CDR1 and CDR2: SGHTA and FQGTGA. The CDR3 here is CASSPRTGDRETQYF. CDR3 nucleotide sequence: TGTGCCAGCAGCCCGAGGACAGGGGATCGAGAGACCCAGTACTTC.

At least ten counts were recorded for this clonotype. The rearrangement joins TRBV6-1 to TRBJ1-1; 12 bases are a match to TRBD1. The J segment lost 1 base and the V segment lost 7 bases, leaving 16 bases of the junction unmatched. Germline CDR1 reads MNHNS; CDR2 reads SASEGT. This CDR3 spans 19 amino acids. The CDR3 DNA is TGTGCCAGCACCCAGCCGCCTGGGACAGGGGGCGCGACGAACACTGAAGCTTTCTTT. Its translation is CASTQPPGTGGATNTEAFF.

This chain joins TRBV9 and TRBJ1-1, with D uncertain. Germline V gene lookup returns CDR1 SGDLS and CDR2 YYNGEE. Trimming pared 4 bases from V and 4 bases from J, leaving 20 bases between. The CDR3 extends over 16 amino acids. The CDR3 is CASSPQASSTFTEAFF. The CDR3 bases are TGTGCCAGCAGCCCCCAAGCTAGCTCGACATTCACTGAAGCTTTCTTT. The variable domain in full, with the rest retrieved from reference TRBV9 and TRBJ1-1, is DSGVTQTPKHLITATGQRVTLRCSPRSGDLSVYWYQQSLDQGLQFLIQYYNGEERAKGNILERFSAQQFPDLHSELNLSSLELGDSALYFCASSPQASSTFTEAFFGQGTRLTVV.

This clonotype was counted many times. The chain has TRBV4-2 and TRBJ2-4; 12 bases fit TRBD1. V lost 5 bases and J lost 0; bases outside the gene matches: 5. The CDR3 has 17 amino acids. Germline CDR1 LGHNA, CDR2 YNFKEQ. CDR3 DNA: TGTGCCAGCAGCGCGGGACAGGGGGCCATAGCCAAAAACATTCAGTACTTC. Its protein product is CASSAGQGAIAKNIQYF.

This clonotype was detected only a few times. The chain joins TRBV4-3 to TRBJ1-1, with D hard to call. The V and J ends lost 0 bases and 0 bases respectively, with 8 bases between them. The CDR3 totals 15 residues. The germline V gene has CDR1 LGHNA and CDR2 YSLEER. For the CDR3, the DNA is TGCGCCAGCAGCCAAGAATGGGTACTGAACACTGAAGCTTTCTTT. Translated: CASSQEWVLNTEAFF.

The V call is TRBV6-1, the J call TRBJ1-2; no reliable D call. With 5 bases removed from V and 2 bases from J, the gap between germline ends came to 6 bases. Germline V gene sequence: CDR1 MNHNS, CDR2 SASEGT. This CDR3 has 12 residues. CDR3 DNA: TGTGCCAGCAGTCACGGGAACTATGGCTACACCTTC. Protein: CASSHGNYGYTF.

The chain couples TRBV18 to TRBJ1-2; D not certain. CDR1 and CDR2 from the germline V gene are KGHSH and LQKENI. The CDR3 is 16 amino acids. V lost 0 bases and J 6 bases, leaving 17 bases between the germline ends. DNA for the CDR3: TGTGCCAGCTCACCACCATCTACTGGAGGCGCGGATGGCTACACCTTC. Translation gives CASSPPSTGGADGYTF.

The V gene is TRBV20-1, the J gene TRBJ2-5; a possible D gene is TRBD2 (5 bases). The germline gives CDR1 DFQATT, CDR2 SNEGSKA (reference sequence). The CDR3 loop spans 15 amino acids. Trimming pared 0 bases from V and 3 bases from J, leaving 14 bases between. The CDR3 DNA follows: TGCAGTGCTAGAGACCCGGGTGGGAGTAAAGAGACCCAGTACTTC. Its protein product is CSARDPGGSKETQYF.

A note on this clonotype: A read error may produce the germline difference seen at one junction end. CDR3 amino acids: CASRLAGVSYNEQYF. CDR3 sequence (DNA): TGTGCCAGCAGATTAGCGGGAGTGTCCTACAATGAGCAGTATTTC. The V gene is TRBV2, the J gene TRBJ2-7; 9 bases are a match to TRBD2. CDR3 length: 15 residues. Germline V gene lookup returns CDR1 SNHLY and CDR2 FYNNEI. Full variable domain (rest looked up from reference TRBV2 and TRBJ2-7): EPEVTQTPSHQVTQMGQEVILRCVPISNHLYFYWYRQILGQKVEFLVSFYNNEISEKSEIFDDQFSVERPDGSNFTLKIRSTKLEDSAMYFCASRLAGVSYNEQYFGPGTRLTVT.